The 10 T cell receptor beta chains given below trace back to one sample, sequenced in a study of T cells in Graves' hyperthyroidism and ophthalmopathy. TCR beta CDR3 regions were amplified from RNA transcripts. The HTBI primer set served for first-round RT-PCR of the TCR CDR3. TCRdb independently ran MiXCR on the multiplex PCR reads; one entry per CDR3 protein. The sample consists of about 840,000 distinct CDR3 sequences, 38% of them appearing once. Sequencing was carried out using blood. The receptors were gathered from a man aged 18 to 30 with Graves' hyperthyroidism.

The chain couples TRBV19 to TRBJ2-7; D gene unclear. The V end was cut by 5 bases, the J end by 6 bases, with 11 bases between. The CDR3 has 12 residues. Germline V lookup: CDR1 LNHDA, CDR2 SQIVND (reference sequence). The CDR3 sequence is CASSDGAREQYF. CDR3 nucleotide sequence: TGTGCCAGTAGTGATGGTGCCCGCGAGCAGTACTTC.

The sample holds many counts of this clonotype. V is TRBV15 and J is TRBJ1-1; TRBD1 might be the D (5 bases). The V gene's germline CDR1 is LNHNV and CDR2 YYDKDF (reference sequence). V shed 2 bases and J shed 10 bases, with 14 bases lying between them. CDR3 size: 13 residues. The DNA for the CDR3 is TGTGCCACCAGCAGAAGAGGGGCCCTCCCAGCTTTCTTT. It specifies CATSRRGALPAFF.

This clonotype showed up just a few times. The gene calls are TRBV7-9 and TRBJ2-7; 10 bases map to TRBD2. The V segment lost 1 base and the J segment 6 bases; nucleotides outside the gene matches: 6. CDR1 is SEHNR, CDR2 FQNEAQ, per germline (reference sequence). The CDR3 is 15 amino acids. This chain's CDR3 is CASSLVSSGRGEQYF. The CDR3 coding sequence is TGTGCCAGCAGCTTAGTCTCTAGCGGGAGAGGCGAGCAGTACTTC.

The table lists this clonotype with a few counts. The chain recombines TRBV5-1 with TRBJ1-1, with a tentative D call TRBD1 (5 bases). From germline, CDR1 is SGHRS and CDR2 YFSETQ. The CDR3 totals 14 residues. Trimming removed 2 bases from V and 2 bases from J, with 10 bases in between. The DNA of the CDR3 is TGCGCCAGCAGCTTTGGACACCTTAACACTGAAGCTTTCTTT. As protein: CASSFGHLNTEAFF. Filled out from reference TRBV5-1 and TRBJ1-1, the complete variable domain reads KAGVTQTPRYLIKTRGQQVTLSCSPISGHRSVSWYQQTPGQGLQFLFEYFSETQRNKGNFPGRFSGRQFSNSRSEMNVSTLELGDSALYLCASSFGHLNTEAFFGQGTRLTVV.

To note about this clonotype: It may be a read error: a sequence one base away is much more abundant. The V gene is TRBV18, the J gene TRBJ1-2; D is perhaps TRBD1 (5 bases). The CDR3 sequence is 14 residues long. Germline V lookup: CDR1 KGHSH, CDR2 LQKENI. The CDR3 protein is CASSPGAWNYGHTF. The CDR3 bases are TGTGCCAGCTCACCAGGGGCGTGGAACTATGGCCACACCTTC.

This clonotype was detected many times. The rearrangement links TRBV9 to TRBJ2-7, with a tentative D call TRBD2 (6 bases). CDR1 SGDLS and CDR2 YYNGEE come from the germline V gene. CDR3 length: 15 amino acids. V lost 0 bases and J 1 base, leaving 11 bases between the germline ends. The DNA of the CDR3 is TGTGCCAGCAGCGTAGAGGTGGAGGGGTCCTACGAGCAGTACTTC. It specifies CASSVEVEGSYEQYF. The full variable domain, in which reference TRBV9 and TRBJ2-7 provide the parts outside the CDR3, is DSGVTQTPKHLITATGQRVTLRCSPRSGDLSVYWYQQSLDQGLQFLIQYYNGEERAKGNILERFSAQQFPDLHSELNLSSLELGDSALYFCASSVEVEGSYEQYFGPGTRLTVT.

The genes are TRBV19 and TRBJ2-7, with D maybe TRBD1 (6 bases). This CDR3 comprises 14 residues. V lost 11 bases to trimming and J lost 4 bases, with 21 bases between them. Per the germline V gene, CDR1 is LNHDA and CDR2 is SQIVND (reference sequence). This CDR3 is CAWSLLLQGYEQYF. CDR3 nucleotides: TGTGCCTGGAGTCTTCTGTTACAGGGTTACGAGCAGTACTTC.

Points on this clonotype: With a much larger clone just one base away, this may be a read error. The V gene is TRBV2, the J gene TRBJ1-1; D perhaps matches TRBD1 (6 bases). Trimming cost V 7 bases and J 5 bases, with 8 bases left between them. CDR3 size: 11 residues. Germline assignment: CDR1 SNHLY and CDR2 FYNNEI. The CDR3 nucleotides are TGTGCCAGCACCGGGACAACTGAAGCTTTCTTT. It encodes CASTGTTEAFF.

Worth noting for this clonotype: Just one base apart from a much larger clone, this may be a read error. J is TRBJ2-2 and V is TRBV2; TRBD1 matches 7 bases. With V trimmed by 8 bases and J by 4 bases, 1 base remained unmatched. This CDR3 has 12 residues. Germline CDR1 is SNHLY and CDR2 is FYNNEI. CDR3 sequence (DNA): TGTGCCAGCGACAGGGCCACCGGGGAGCTGTTTTTT. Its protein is CASDRATGELFF.

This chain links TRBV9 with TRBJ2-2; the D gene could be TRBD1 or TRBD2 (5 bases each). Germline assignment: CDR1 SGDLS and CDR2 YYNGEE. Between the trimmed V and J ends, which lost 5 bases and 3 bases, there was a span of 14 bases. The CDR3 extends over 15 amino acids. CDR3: CASRAQGVDTGELFF. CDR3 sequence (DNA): TGTGCCAGCAGAGCGCAGGGAGTAGACACCGGGGAGCTGTTTTTT.